This entry is about one TCR beta chain. The data belong to a study of cytomegalovirus exposure and HLA in healthy donors. The CDR3 contains 14 residues. V was pared by 3 bases and J by 4 bases, with 12 bases between. CDR1 is MNHNS and CDR2 is SASEGT in the germline V gene. PCR amplification relied on 60 Vbeta primers (plus 13 Jbeta primers). Libraries were prepared by immunoSEQ multiplex PCR; TCRdb keeps only in-frame clonotypes and omits some of them. The sample yields about 200,000 clones, 80% to 90% seen once. This receptor was taken from a man younger than 40 in good health and CMV-seronegative. The specimen was PBMCs. This sequence joins TRBV6-1 and TRBJ1-1; D unresolved. The CDR3 region has the DNA TGTGCCAGCAGTGACCACGGGGAAAGCACTGAAGCTTTCTTT. It translates to CASSDHGESTEAFF.